The 16 T cell receptor beta chains in this list originate from one sample, sequenced in a study of HIV-infected patients and healthy controls. MiXCR, applied by TCRdb to the 5' RACE reads, yields one record per CDR3 protein. The data hold under 70,000 distinct CDR3 sequences, with roughly 19% observed a single time. The sample consisted of CD4+ T cells from blood. The receptor set was obtained from a human donor in good health.

In its sample, this clonotype was seen many times. The chain carries TRBV24-1 and TRBJ2-2; the D gene is possibly TRBD2 (5 bases). This CDR3 is built from 20 residues. V was cut by 6 bases and J by 2 bases, with 27 bases left in between. The V gene's germline CDR1 is KGHDR and CDR2 SFDVKD. The CDR3 region has the DNA TGTGCCACCAGTAGTGGGAGAACGCGGGCAGGAGGCACAAACACCGGGGAGCTGTTTTTT. It translates to CATSSGRTRAGGTNTGELFF.

The chain combines TRBV3-1 with TRBJ2-5; 10 nucleotides match TRBD2. Losses at the gene ends were 5 bases for V and 3 bases for J; bases not matched to a gene: 3. The CDR3 has 14 amino acids. Looked up from germline, CDR1 is LGHDT and CDR2 is YNNKEL (reference sequence). CDR3 in amino acids: CASSKGLAKETQYF. The CDR3 coding sequence is TGTGCCAGCAGCAAGGGACTAGCGAAAGAGACCCAGTACTTC.

This clonotype was seen at least ten times. This rearrangement joins TRBV5-1 to TRBJ1-2; TRBD1 is a possible D gene (6 bases). CDR3 length equals 15 residues. Deletions cut 0 bases from V and 4 bases from J, with 13 bases between. Looked up from germline, CDR1 is SGHRS and CDR2 is YFSETQ. This CDR3 reads CASSLDLPRGYGYTF. The CDR3 nucleotides are TGCGCCAGCAGCTTGGATTTACCCAGGGGCTATGGCTACACCTTC.

This clonotype was seen ten or more times. The chain joins TRBV5-5 to TRBJ2-4, with D possibly matching TRBD2 (5 bases). Trimming stripped 2 bases from V and 2 bases from J, with 17 bases between. CDR3 length: 17 amino acids. Germline CDR1 reads SGHKS; CDR2 reads YYEKEE (reference sequence). The CDR3 is CASSFTDPSGTKNIQYF. For the CDR3, the DNA is TGTGCCAGCAGCTTTACAGACCCCAGCGGAACCAAAAACATTCAGTACTTC.

The chain is built from TRBV18 and TRBJ2-7, with D perhaps matching TRBD2 (7 bases). This CDR3 contains 13 residues. Germline lookup yields CDR1 KGHSH and CDR2 LQKENI. Trimming removed 5 bases from V and 7 bases from J, with 15 bases in between. This CDR3 is CASSAGGHVEQYF. The CDR3, as DNA: TGTGCCAGCTCAGCCGGGGGGCATGTTGAGCAGTACTTC.

Note on this clonotype: Here the CDR3 omits its conserved ending phenylalanine or tryptophan, so a read error is the likely source. The chain recombines TRBV10-3 with TRBJ1-5; D gene uncertain. Per the germline V gene, CDR1 is ENHRY and CDR2 is SYGVKD. V was trimmed by 3 bases and J by 6 bases, leaving 9 bases between them. The CDR3 contains 13 residues. CDR3 loop: CAISENGPQPQHY. In DNA form, the CDR3 reads TGTGCCATCAGTGAAAATGGACCTCAGCCCCAGCATTAT.

The genes are TRBV2 and TRBJ1-1; 7 bases fit TRBD1. The CDR3 is 13 amino acids. CDR1 is SNHLY, CDR2 FYNNEI, per germline. Trimming removed 5 bases from V and 7 bases from J; junction bases left unmatched: 7. This CDR3 is CASSPRQGSEAFF. CDR3 sequence (DNA): TGTGCCAGCAGTCCCCGACAGGGCAGTGAAGCTTTCTTT. The full variable domain, in which reference TRBV2 and TRBJ1-1 provide the parts outside the CDR3, is EPEVTQTPSHQVTQMGQEVILRCVPISNHLYFYWYRQILGQKVEFLVSFYNNEISEKSEIFDDQFSVERPDGSNFTLKIRSTKLEDSAMYFCASSPRQGSEAFFGQGTRLTVV.

The J gene is TRBJ2-1, the V gene TRBV2; D not resolved. Per germline, CDR1 SNHLY and CDR2 FYNNEI. V lost 4 bases, J lost 9 bases, and 16 bases lay in between. The CDR3 consists of 14 residues. CDR3 bases: TGTGCCAGCAGTGGTAGGGTTGGTGTCGGTGAGCAGTTCTTC. Translated, it gives CASSGRVGVGEQFF.

The V call is TRBV2, the J call TRBJ2-5, with 7 nucleotides matching TRBD2. CDR1 SNHLY and CDR2 FYNNEI come from the germline V gene. This CDR3 contains 15 residues. The V segment lost 4 bases and the J segment 5 bases; nucleotides outside the gene matches: 10. Written as DNA, the CDR3 is TGTGCCAGCAGTGTCATCGGGGGGTACGTGGAGACCCAGTACTTC. It specifies CASSVIGGYVETQYF.

The rearrangement links TRBV11-2 to TRBJ2-5, with 7 bases aligning to TRBD2. V shed 0 bases, J shed 1 base, and the junction held 5 bases outside the gene matches. Germline CDR1 and CDR2: SGHAT and FQNNGV. The CDR3 spans 16 residues. CDR3 coding DNA: TGTGCCAGCAGCTTAGAACGGGGACTAATCCAAGAGACCCAGTACTTC. It specifies CASSLERGLIQETQYF.

This clonotype was seen more than once but under ten times. The chain carries TRBV6-1 and TRBJ2-3, with 8 bases that match TRBD1. Trimming cost V 11 bases and J 2 bases; bases outside gene matches: 9. This CDR3 spans 14 amino acids. CDR1 MNHNS and CDR2 SASEGT come from the germline V gene. CDR3 in DNA: TGTGCCGGACAGGGATTCGGCATCACAGATACGCAGTATTTT. Translated: CAGQGFGITDTQYF.

The chain joins TRBV19 to TRBJ2-2, with D unclear. V was pared by 6 bases and J by 4 bases, with 15 bases between. This CDR3 region has 15 residues. Germline CDR1 reads LNHDA; CDR2 reads SQIVND (reference sequence). The CDR3 protein is CASRARRGGTGELFF. The CDR3 region has the DNA TGTGCCAGTAGAGCTCGAAGAGGTGGCACCGGGGAGCTGTTTTTT.

This clonotype was detected ten times or more. The chain recombines TRBV29-1 with TRBJ2-1; 9 bases are a match to TRBD2. The CDR3 sequence is 15 residues long. Germline CDR1 and CDR2: SQVTM and ANQGSEA. V lost 1 base and J lost 4; bases outside the gene matches: 5. The CDR3 DNA reads as TGCAGCGTTGAAGTCACTAGCGGGTCGTACAATGAGCAGTTCTTC. This codes for CSVEVTSGSYNEQFF.

Comment on this clonotype: A single base separates this from a much larger clone, so it may be a read error. The genes are TRBV6-2 or TRBV6-3 and TRBJ2-3, with 10 bases fitting TRBD1. Germline values: CDR1 MNHEY, CDR2 SVGEGT. With 5 bases clipped from V and 2 bases from J, the junction kept 7 bases outside the gene matches. There are 16 residues in the CDR3. Here the CDR3 DNA reads TGTGCCAGCAGTATAATCGGGACAGGGGCCACAGATACGCAGTATTTT. Translated, it gives CASSIIGTGATDTQYF.

The V call is TRBV27, the J call TRBJ1-1; possible D gene TRBD1, 5 bases. The V gene lost 0 bases and the J gene lost 11 bases, with 10 bases spanning the gap. Germline-derived CDR1 and CDR2 are MNHEY and SMNVEV (reference sequence). CDR3 length: 12 amino acids. This chain's CDR3 is CASSLSGGSAFF. Written as DNA, the CDR3 is TGTGCCAGCAGTTTATCCGGGGGATCGGCTTTCTTT.

The chain has TRBV7-8 and TRBJ1-5; D ambiguous. The germline V gene has CDR1 SGHVS and CDR2 FQNEAQ. The CDR3 has 14 residues. With 0 bases removed from V and 1 base from J, the gap between germline ends came to 4 bases. In nucleotides, the CDR3 is TGTGCCAGCAGCTTAGCCGAAAGCAATCAGCCCCAGCATTTT. Protein sequence: CASSLAESNQPQHF.